A single sample is the source of the 23 T cell receptor beta chains below, sequenced in a study of T cells after posttransplantation cyclophosphamide. Cells defined as naive were viable CD3+CD4+ or CD3+CD8+ and CCR7+CD45RA+CD45RO-CD95-CD27+CD28+. Clones were sequenced by immunoSEQ multiplex PCR, and TCRdb holds only the in-frame ones, with some missing. The sample consists of just over 20,000 clones, 95% to 99% of them appearing once. Input material: naive CD4+ T cells sorted from PBMCs. All receptors come from a man aged 40-55 years in good health, CMV-negative, and a related stem cell transplant donor.

The chain links TRBV6-5 to TRBJ1-1, with 7 bases identical to TRBD1. Per germline, CDR1 MNHEY and CDR2 SVGAGI. There are 13 residues in the CDR3. Unmatched junction bases numbered 4, after V lost 6 bases and J lost 3 bases. The CDR3 region has the DNA TGTGCCAGCAGACGAGACAGGGACACTGAAGCTTTCTTT. Protein: CASRRDRDTEAFF.

This clone was observed a single time. This rearrangement joins TRBV15 to TRBJ2-5, with 8 bases matching TRBD1. The J call may be mistaken, given a closer DNA end match to TRBJ2-7. The CDR3 totals 16 residues. The germline V gene has CDR1 LNHNV and CDR2 YYDKDF (reference sequence). In DNA form, the CDR3 reads TGTGCCACCAGCAGGCCAGGACAGGGCACACCCTACGAGCAGTACTTC. Protein: CATSRPGQGTPYEQYF.

The table lists this clone with a count of one. V and J are TRBV7-3 and TRBJ1-1, with 8 bases lining up with TRBD1. Germline V lookup: CDR1 SGHTA, CDR2 FQGTGA. V dropped 2 bases and J dropped 3; count of bases not matched to a gene: 8. The CDR3 spans 16 residues. In DNA form, the CDR3 reads TGTGCCAGCAGCTTAGGTGGACAGGGATTTGACACTGAAGCTTTCTTT. Its translation is CASSLGGQGFDTEAFF.

This chain links TRBV11-2 with TRBJ2-4, with D perhaps TRBD1 (5 bases). With 3 bases removed from V and 8 bases from J, the gap between germline ends came to 14 bases. Germline values: CDR1 SGHAT, CDR2 FQNNGV. This CDR3 has 14 amino acids. This chain's CDR3 is CASSFSPGADIQYF. The CDR3 DNA is TGTGCCAGCAGCTTTTCTCCTGGGGCGGACATTCAGTACTTC.

The CDR3 sequence: CASSRGGTGSSYEQYF. The CDR3 nucleotides read TGTGCCAGCTCACGGGGAGGGACAGGCTCTTCCTACGAGCAGTACTTC. J is TRBJ2-7 and V is TRBV18; tentatively, D is TRBD1 (8 bases). V was cut by 4 bases and J by 1 base, with 17 bases left in between. The germline CDR1 and CDR2 sequences are KGHSH and LQKENI. The CDR3 loop spans 16 amino acids. Full variable domain (outside the CDR3, taken from reference TRBV18 and TRBJ2-7): NAGVMQNPRHLVRRRGQEARLRCSPMKGHSHVYWYRQLPEEGLKFMVYLQKENIIDESGMPKERFSAEFPKEGPSILRIQQVVRGDSAAYFCASSRGGTGSSYEQYFGPGTRLTVT.

The chain carries TRBV7-3 and TRBJ2-3; 12 positions match TRBD2. Germline assignment: CDR1 SGHTA and CDR2 FQGTGA. This CDR3 region has 18 residues. V lost 2 bases to trimming and J lost 1 base; unmatched junction nucleotides: 7. The CDR3 reads CASSLVGTSGSRTDTQYF. CDR3 nucleotide sequence: TGTGCCAGCAGCTTAGTCGGGACTAGCGGGTCTCGCACAGATACGCAGTATTTT.

The chain links TRBV10-1 to TRBJ1-1; D not resolved. Germline V gives CDR1 WNHNN, CDR2 SYGVQD (reference sequence). The CDR3 runs 14 residues. Trimming removed 0 bases from V and 2 bases from J, with 7 bases in between. DNA of the CDR3: TGCGCCAGCAGTGAGTCCACATACAACACTGAAGCTTTCTTT. This codes for CASSESTYNTEAFF.

The chain couples TRBV21-1 to TRBJ1-1; the table names TRBD1, a call not compared with the DNA. TRBV21-1 counts as a pseudogene. The CDR3 loop spans 12 amino acids. CDR3 coding DNA: TGTGCCAGCAGCGCCCGGAACAGTTGGGCTTTCTTT. Protein sequence: CASSARNSWAFF.

This chain joins TRBV2 and TRBJ1-5, with 7 bases fitting TRBD1. The CDR3 loop spans 15 amino acids. Germline-derived CDR1 and CDR2 are SNHLY and FYNNEI. V dropped 6 bases and J dropped 0; count of bases not matched to a gene: 5. CDR3 sequence (DNA): TGTGCCAGCAGCGGGGACAGCTATAGCAATCAGCCCCAGCATTTT. This sequence encodes CASSGDSYSNQPQHF.

The chain combines TRBV5-8 with TRBJ2-5; 9 nucleotides agree with TRBD2. This CDR3 has 11 residues. The germline V gene has CDR1 SGHTS and CDR2 YDEGEE. V was clipped by 2 bases and J by 13 bases; unmatched bases: 3. CDR3: CASSFSSGTYF. The DNA for the CDR3 is TGTGCCAGCAGCTTTTCTAGCGGGACGTACTTC.

The rearrangement links TRBV4-2 to TRBJ2-5; 10 nucleotides align to TRBD1. The DNA end favors TRBJ2-7, so the J call may be wrong. Germline lookup yields CDR1 LGHNA and CDR2 YNFKEQ. This CDR3 region has 17 residues. The DNA of the CDR3 is TGTGCCAGCAGCCTAAGCACCGCCGGGACAGGGGTAAACGAGCAGTACTTC. The encoded protein is CASSLSTAGTGVNEQYF.

In this sample, this clone turned up once. This chain connects TRBV19 to TRBJ2-7; tentative D call: TRBD2 (6 bases). Trimming removed 8 bases at V and 5 bases at J, with 19 bases between. The CDR3 extends over 14 amino acids. Germline lookup yields CDR1 LNHDA and CDR2 SQIVND (reference sequence). The CDR3 bases are TGTGCCAGTTCCCATCGGGAGTTAGGCAACGAGCAGTACTTC. Translation: CASSHRELGNEQYF.

This chain links TRBV11-3 with TRBJ1-1; D call uncertain. Between the trimmed V and J ends, which lost 5 bases and 8 bases, there was a span of 18 bases. The CDR3 runs to 14 residues. The germline CDR1 and CDR2 sequences are SGHNT and YENEEA. CDR3 coding DNA: TGTGCCAGCAGCCTCGGGAGGGCCCCAGAGGAAGCTTTCTTT. Translation: CASSLGRAPEEAFF.

CDR3 DNA sequence: TGTGCCAGCAGTGTCGACTTAAACAATGAGCAGTTCTTC. This codes for CASSVDLNNEQFF. The V gene is TRBV6-1, the J gene TRBJ2-1; no definite D call. CDR1 is MNHNS, CDR2 SASEGT, per germline. The CDR3 contains 13 residues. Trimming shortened V by 4 bases and J by 5 bases, and 9 bases separated the two germline ends.

The chain links TRBV30 to TRBJ2-1; D is undetermined. Trimming removed 2 bases from V and 3 bases from J, with 5 bases in between. Germline V gene data show CDR1 as GTSNPN and CDR2 as SVGIG (reference sequence). The CDR3 sequence is 12 residues long. CDR3 in DNA: TGTGCCTGGAGTCTAAACTACAATGAGCAGTTCTTC. Its protein product is CAWSLNYNEQFF. Complete variable domain (other parts from reference TRBV30 and TRBJ2-1): SQTIHQWPATLVQPVGSPLSLECTVEGTSNPNLYWYRQAAGRGLQLLFYSVGIGQISSEVPQNLSASRPQDRQFILSSKKLLLSDSGFYLCAWSLNYNEQFFGPGTRLTVL.

A few counts support this clone. Within the sample, other DNA sequences also encode this same CDR3. V usage is TRBV28 and J usage is TRBJ2-2; TRBD2 aligns across 12 bases. The germline V gene has CDR1 MDHEN and CDR2 SYDVKM. J was trimmed by 5 bases and V by 6 bases; bases with no gene match: 4. The CDR3 is 15 amino acids. Written as DNA, the CDR3 is TGTGCCAGCAGCTCCGGGACTAGCGGGACCGGGGAGCTGTTTTTT. Translation: CASSSGTSGTGELFF. The entire variable domain, with the rest obtained from reference TRBV28 and TRBJ2-2, is as follows: DVKVTQSSRYLVKRTGEKVFLECVQDMDHENMFWYRQDPGLGLRLIYFSYDVKMKEKGDIPEGYSVSREKKERFSLILESASTNQTSMYLCASSSGTSGTGELFFGEGSRLTVL.

The chain joins TRBV30 to TRBJ2-2; D gene uncertain. Trimming shortened V by 6 bases and J by 0 bases, and 5 bases separated the two germline ends. This CDR3 is 12 amino acids long. Germline V gene sequence: CDR1 GTSNPN, CDR2 SVGIG (reference sequence). For the CDR3, the DNA is TGTGCCTGCTACCCGAACACCGGGGAGCTGTTTTTT. Its protein product is CACYPNTGELFF.

This chain uses TRBV5-4 with TRBJ2-5; 11 nucleotides line up with TRBD2. The closer fit of TRBJ2-7 to the DNA end suggests the J call may be wrong. The CDR3 sequence is 19 residues long. CDR1 and CDR2 (germline): SGHNT, YYREEE (reference sequence). The chain's CDR3 is CASSSKGGSGRAEGYEQYF. CDR3 nucleotide sequence: TGTGCCAGCAGCTCCAAGGGTGGTAGCGGGAGGGCCGAGGGCTACGAGCAGTACTTC.

This chain connects TRBV4-1 to TRBJ2-1; 12 bases are a match to TRBD2. The CDR3 sequence is 15 residues long. In germline, CDR1 is MGHRA, CDR2 YSYEKL. With 4 bases clipped from V and 9 bases from J, the junction kept 7 bases outside the gene matches. The CDR3 here is CASSRGLAGRGEQFF. DNA of the CDR3: TGCGCCAGCAGCCGCGGACTAGCGGGAAGGGGTGAGCAGTTCTTC.

The chain has TRBV7-9 and TRBJ1-4; the D is unclear. Per germline, CDR1 SEHNR and CDR2 FQNEAQ (reference sequence). Trimming removed 0 bases at V and 8 bases at J, with 10 bases between. This CDR3 contains 14 residues. This CDR3 reads CASSLALGGEKLFF. As DNA, the CDR3 is TGTGCCAGCAGCTTAGCGTTAGGAGGGGAAAAACTGTTTTTT. The full variable domain, in which reference TRBV7-9 and TRBJ1-4 provide the parts outside the CDR3, is DTGVSQNPRHKITKRGQNVTFRCDPISEHNRLYWYRQTLGQGPEFLTYFQNEAQLEKSRLLSDRFSAERPKGSFSTLEIQRTEQGDSAMYLCASSLALGGEKLFFGSGTQLSVL.

The genes are TRBV29-1 and TRBJ2-1; perhaps TRBD1 as D (5 bases). V lost 7 bases and J 0 bases, leaving 19 bases between the germline ends. CDR1 is SQVTM and CDR2 is ANQGSEA in the germline V gene. The CDR3 is 16 residues long. CDR3 protein: CSAYPGAISSYNEQFF. The CDR3 DNA reads as TGCAGCGCATACCCTGGGGCGATCAGCTCCTACAATGAGCAGTTCTTC.

The chain carries TRBV6-6 and TRBJ1-1; 8 nucleotides line up with TRBD1. CDR1 and CDR2 from the germline V gene are MNHNY and SVGAGI (reference sequence). The CDR3 covers 16 residues. V was clipped by 6 bases and J by 3 bases; unmatched bases: 12. CDR3 DNA sequence: TGTGCCAGCAGCCGACCGGGACAGGCCGTGGACACTGAAGCTTTCTTT. It codes for CASSRPGQAVDTEAFF.

The V gene is TRBV5-1, the J gene TRBJ1-4; D may be TRBD1 (5 bases). The CDR3 sequence is 15 residues long. Germline CDR1 and CDR2: SGHRS and YFSETQ. V was pared by 4 bases and J by 0 bases, with 10 bases between. DNA for the CDR3: TGCGCCAGCAGCCGGGGGGAGGCAACTAATGAAAAACTGTTTTTT. Protein product: CASSRGEATNEKLFF. The variable domain in full, completed from reference TRBV5-1 and TRBJ1-4, reads KAGVTQTPRYLIKTRGQQVTLSCSPISGHRSVSWYQQTPGQGLQFLFEYFSETQRNKGNFPGRFSGRQFSNSRSEMNVSTLELGDSALYLCASSRGEATNEKLFFGSGTQLSVL.